Listed here are 25 T cell receptor beta chains from one sample, sequenced in a study of tumor and adjacent non-tumor tissue in lung cancer. Three rounds of nested PCR, following a modified ARM-PCR protocol, produced the TCRbeta library. A single record per CDR3 protein comes from TCRdb applying MiXCR to the multiplex PCR reads. This table has about 120,000 distinct CDR3 sequences, 66% appearing once. The template was RNA from unsorted bulk tissue. The sample taken for sequencing was lung tumor tissue. All receptors derive from a man aged 25 to 40 with non-small cell lung cancer.

Many counts were recorded for this clonotype. This rearrangement joins TRBV6-5 to TRBJ2-2, with D unclear. The germline CDR1 and CDR2 sequences are MNHEY and SVGAGI. Trimming removed 5 bases at V and 1 base at J, with 17 bases between. This CDR3 spans 17 amino acids. The CDR3 region has the DNA TGTGCCAGCAGTCTACTCGTCTTGAACATGAACACCGGGGAGCTGTTTTTT. This translates into CASSLLVLNMNTGELFF.

J is TRBJ1-5 and V is TRBV12-3 or TRBV12-4; TRBD1 matches at 8 bases. V lost 5 bases, J lost 3 bases, and 6 bases stayed unmatched. The CDR3 contains 15 residues. CDR3 sequence reads: CASSKGQDLNQPQHF. The CDR3 DNA sequence: TGTGCCAGCAGTAAGGGACAGGACCTCAATCAGCCCCAGCATTTT.

Concerning this clonotype: This may be a read error, as it is one base from a much larger clone. The conserved phenylalanine or tryptophan normally closing the CDR3 is absent here, so this likely arose from a read error. The chain uses TRBV6-8 and TRBJ2-1; D gene unclear. Trimming took 7 bases from V and 7 from J, leaving 14 bases between them. This CDR3 is 13 amino acids long. CDR1 is MNHGY and CDR2 is SAAAGT in the germline V gene. The CDR3 protein is CASTPGLENEQFI. The CDR3 DNA follows: TGTGCCAGCACCCCGGGCCTGGAGAATGAGCAGTTCATC.

This clonotype is classed as medium-sized. This chain connects TRBV6-6 to TRBJ2-2; a weak D match, TRBD1 (6 bases). The CDR3 contains 14 residues. V was cut by 6 bases and J by 1 base, with 9 bases left in between. From germline, CDR1 is MNHNY and CDR2 SVGAGI (reference sequence). The CDR3 reads CASRVTGNTGELFF. The DNA for the CDR3 is TGTGCCAGCAGAGTGACAGGGAACACCGGGGAGCTGTTTTTT.

As to this clonotype: A much more abundant neighbour one base away suggests this may be a read error. V usage is TRBV6-6 and J usage is TRBJ1-6; no firm D call. CDR1 and CDR2 from the germline V gene are MNHNY and SVGAGI (reference sequence). CDR3 length equals 14 residues. CDR3 nucleotides: TGTGCCAGCAGTCAAAATCCCTATAATTCACTCCTCCACTTT. Protein: CASSQNPYNSLLHF.

V and J are TRBV5-1 and TRBJ2-3; D remains ambiguous. The CDR3 is 16 amino acids. Germline CDR1 is SGHRS and CDR2 is YFSETQ. The V end lost 0 bases, the J end lost 2 bases, and 13 bases lay between the germline ends. As DNA, the CDR3 is TGCGCCAGCAGCTTGGAGGGCACCACCCTCACAGATACGCAGTATTTT. Translation gives CASSLEGTTLTDTQYF.

With regard to this clonotype: With a much larger clone just one base away, this may be a read error. The chain has TRBV6-5 and TRBJ2-1; D is possibly TRBD1 (5 bases). V shed 7 bases and J shed 5 bases, with 18 bases lying between them. Germline CDR1 and CDR2: MNHEY and SVGAGI. The CDR3 is 15 residues long. The DNA of the CDR3 is TGTGCCAGCAATTCCCTTTTCATGGACAACAATGAGCAGTTCTTC. Protein: CASNSLFMDNNEQFF.

Remarks on this clonotype: The junction and the germline gene differ at one end; a read error may be behind it. The genes are TRBV4-1 and TRBJ1-5; 7 bases are shared with TRBD1. CDR3 length: 14 residues. From germline, CDR1 is MGHRA and CDR2 YSYEKL. CDR3 loop: CASTQEQGNQPQHF. The CDR3 region has the DNA TGCGCGAGCACCCAAGAACAGGGGAATCAGCCCCAGCATTTT.

Worth noting for this clonotype: An end of the junction differs from the germline gene, which may be a read error. The chain joins TRBV11-2 to TRBJ1-2, with TRBD1 identical over 9 bases. The germline V gene encodes CDR1 SGHAT and CDR2 FQNNGV. This CDR3 is built from 12 residues. Here the CDR3 reads CGSSRTGDDYTF. The CDR3 DNA reads TGTGGCAGCAGCAGGACAGGGGATGACTACACCTTC.

Note on this clonotype: Germline is not matched at one junction end, which may reflect a read error. V and J are TRBV4-3 and TRBJ1-1; D might be TRBD1 (6 bases). Germline V gene lookup returns CDR1 LGHNA and CDR2 YSLEER. The CDR3 is 17 residues long. The CDR3 loop reads CASSSGLGGARNAEAFF. The CDR3 bases are TGCGCAAGCAGCAGTGGGCTAGGGGGGGCAAGGAACGCTGAAGCTTTCTTT.

Note on this clonotype: A much larger clonotype is one base distant, so this may be a read error. V is TRBV12-3 or TRBV12-4 and J is TRBJ2-3; 7 bases are a match to TRBD2. This CDR3 region has 14 residues. V lost 8 bases, J lost 4 bases, and 9 bases stayed unmatched. CDR3 coding DNA: TGTGCCAGCGGACTAGTGGGTTTATCAGATACGCAGTATTTT. This sequence encodes CASGLVGLSDTQYF.

As to this clonotype: One end of the junction does not line up with germline, which may come from a read error. The V call is TRBV4-1, the J call TRBJ1-5; D uncertain. Germline CDR1 MGHRA, CDR2 YSYEKL. The CDR3 has 15 amino acids. The CDR3 DNA follows: TGCGCCAGCTGCCAAGATCTAGGGAGCAATCGGCCCCAGCATTTT. It encodes CASCQDLGSNRPQHF.

This clonotype was seen just once. This rearrangement joins TRBV6-2 or TRBV6-3 to TRBJ2-5, with D possibly being TRBD1 or TRBD2 (5 bases each). Trimming took off 2 bases at V and 5 bases at J, with 18 bases between the two ends. This CDR3 has 16 residues. The germline gives CDR1 MNHEY, CDR2 SVGEGT. The CDR3 is CASSYTTPLGGETQYF. In nucleotides, the CDR3 is TGTGCCAGCAGTTACACGACCCCCCTTGGGGGTGAGACCCAGTACTTC.

This clonotype counts as medium-sized. The chain is built from TRBV12-3 or TRBV12-4 and TRBJ1-5, with TRBD1 matching 9 bases. Trimming cost V 6 bases and J 7 bases; bases outside gene matches: 7. This CDR3 has 14 amino acids. CDR3 coding DNA: TGTGCCAGCAGCCGGGGGACAGGGAAACAGCCCCAGCATTTT. Its translation: CASSRGTGKQPQHF.

For this clonotype: This may arise from a read error, as a much more abundant clone is one base away. Given the absence of the conserved phenylalanine or tryptophan at the CDR3 end, a read error is likely. The rearrangement joins TRBV20-1 to TRBJ2-3, with 10 bases that match TRBD2. J gave up 0 bases and V 5 bases, and 2 bases lay outside the gene matches. The CDR3 sequence is 14 residues long. Germline CDR1 reads DFQATT; CDR2 reads SNEGSKA (reference sequence). The CDR3 reads CSALLAGSTDTQYL. CDR3 nucleotides: TGCAGTGCTTTACTAGCGGGGAGCACAGATACGCAGTATCTT.

The chain carries TRBV4-3 and TRBJ2-7; a possible D gene is TRBD2 (6 bases). Germline V gene data show CDR1 as LGHNA and CDR2 as YSLEER. The CDR3 has 16 amino acids. Trimming took 3 bases from V and 2 from J, leaving 17 bases between them. CDR3 nucleotide sequence: TGCGCCAGCAGCCAGGATAGGTTCGGGGGAACCTACGAGCAGTACTTC. It codes for CASSQDRFGGTYEQYF.

Comment on this clonotype: A read error may account for a junction end that differs from germline. The chain couples TRBV12-3 or TRBV12-4 to TRBJ1-4; D is possibly TRBD1 (6 bases). This CDR3 has 14 amino acids. The CDR3 DNA reads as TGTGCCAGCGGTTTAGCAGGGGCAGGGGAAAAACTGTTTTTT. Its translation is CASGLAGAGEKLFF.

Details on this clonotype: One junction end disagrees with the germline gene, perhaps due to a read error. This rearrangement joins TRBV11-2 to TRBJ2-1; TRBD2 agrees at 9 bases. Germline CDR1 is SGHAT and CDR2 is FQNNGV. This CDR3 contains 15 residues. The CDR3 sequence is CTSSLILAGINEEFF. The CDR3 DNA is TGTACCAGCAGCTTAATCCTAGCGGGGATTAATGAGGAGTTCTTC. Based on the CDR3 plus reference TRBV11-2 and TRBJ2-1, the full variable domain is EAGVAQSPRYKIIEKRQSVAFWCNPISGHATLYWYQQILGQGPKLLIQFQNNGVVDDSQLPKDRFSAERLKGVDSTLKIQPAKLEDSAVYLCTSSLILAGINEEFFGPGTRLTVL.

Comment on this clonotype: This clone may be a read error of a much larger clone one base away. The CDR3, as DNA: TGCAGTGCCCCTAGCGGGGGGATGAACATTGAGCAGTTCTTC. Protein sequence: CSAPSGGMNIEQFF. The chain recombines TRBV20-1 with TRBJ2-1; 11 bases fit TRBD2. Losses at the gene ends were 6 bases for V and 9 bases for J; bases not matched to a gene: 10. Per the germline V gene, CDR1 is DFQATT and CDR2 is SNEGSKA (reference sequence). The CDR3 spans 14 residues.

This clonotype appeared once. This could be a read error, since a much larger clone is one nucleotide away. The chain recombines TRBV20-1 with TRBJ1-1, with a tentative D call TRBD1 (5 bases). The germline gives CDR1 DFQATT, CDR2 SNEGSKA (reference sequence). This CDR3 has 14 residues. V gave up 1 base and J gave up 5 bases, with 14 bases separating them. CDR3 nucleotide sequence: TGCAGTGCTAGAGCCCCTCAGGGAGGGACTGAAGCTTTCTTT. Protein product: CSARAPQGGTEAFF.

This clonotype appeared many times. This chain uses TRBV6-5 with TRBJ1-2, with D uncertain. The CDR3 sequence is 15 residues long. Trimming took 2 bases from V and 2 from J, leaving 12 bases between them. Germline CDR1 and CDR2: MNHEY and SVGAGI. For the CDR3, the DNA is TGTGCCAGCAGTTACCGGCTTGGGGTCAACTATGGCTACACCTTC. Protein: CASSYRLGVNYGYTF.

About this clonotype itself: Here the CDR3 omits its conserved ending phenylalanine or tryptophan, so a read error is the likely source. The chain joins TRBV12-3 or TRBV12-4 to TRBJ2-7; D is possibly TRBD2 (5 bases). This CDR3 is built from 15 residues. DNA of the CDR3: TGTGCTAGCAGTTGGTCCCCTGGACTTGCCGGGGAGCAGTACTCC. Translating gives CASSWSPGLAGEQYS.

This clonotype was recorded a few times. The CDR3 end shows no conserved phenylalanine or tryptophan, and so a read error is likely. This chain links TRBV24-1 with TRBJ2-2; D might be TRBD1 (6 bases). The germline V gene encodes CDR1 KGHDR and CDR2 SFDVKD. Trimming stripped 3 bases from V and 5 bases from J, with 21 bases between. The CDR3 consists of 18 residues. The CDR3 is CATSDLETGTRGTGELFI. DNA of the CDR3: TGTGCCACCAGTGATCTGGAGACCGGGACAAGGGGAACCGGGGAGCTGTTTATT.

In the case of this clonotype: A much larger clone differs from this one at a single base, so this may be a read error. The chain employs TRBV6-6 and TRBJ1-1; D uncertain. CDR1 is MNHNY, CDR2 SVGAGI, per germline (reference sequence). The CDR3 is 12 residues long. V was shortened by 6 bases and J by 5 bases, with 10 bases between the two germline ends. The CDR3 nucleotides are TGTGCCAGCAGCGGTCGCGCAACTGAAGCTTTCTTT. This gives the protein CASSGRATEAFF.

The sample holds many counts of this clonotype. J is TRBJ2-3 and V is TRBV7-2; 7 bases agree with TRBD1. J lost 4 bases, V lost 1 base, and 2 bases had no gene match. The length of the CDR3 is 14 residues. Germline CDR1 and CDR2: SGHTA and FQGNSA. Written as DNA, the CDR3 is TGTGCCAGCAGCTTAGACCAGGGGGCAGATACGCAGTATTTT. Protein sequence: CASSLDQGADTQYF.